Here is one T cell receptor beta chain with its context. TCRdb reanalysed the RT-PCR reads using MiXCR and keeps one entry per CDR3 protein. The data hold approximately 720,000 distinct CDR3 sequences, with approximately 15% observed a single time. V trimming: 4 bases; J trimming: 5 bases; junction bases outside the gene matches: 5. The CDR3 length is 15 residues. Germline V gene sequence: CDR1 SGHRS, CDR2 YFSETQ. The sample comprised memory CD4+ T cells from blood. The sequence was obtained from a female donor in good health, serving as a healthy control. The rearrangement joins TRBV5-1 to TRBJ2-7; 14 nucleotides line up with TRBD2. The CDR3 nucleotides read TGCGCCAGCAGCCCCGGGACTAGCGGGGGCCACGAGCAGTACTTC. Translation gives CASSPGTSGGHEQYF.